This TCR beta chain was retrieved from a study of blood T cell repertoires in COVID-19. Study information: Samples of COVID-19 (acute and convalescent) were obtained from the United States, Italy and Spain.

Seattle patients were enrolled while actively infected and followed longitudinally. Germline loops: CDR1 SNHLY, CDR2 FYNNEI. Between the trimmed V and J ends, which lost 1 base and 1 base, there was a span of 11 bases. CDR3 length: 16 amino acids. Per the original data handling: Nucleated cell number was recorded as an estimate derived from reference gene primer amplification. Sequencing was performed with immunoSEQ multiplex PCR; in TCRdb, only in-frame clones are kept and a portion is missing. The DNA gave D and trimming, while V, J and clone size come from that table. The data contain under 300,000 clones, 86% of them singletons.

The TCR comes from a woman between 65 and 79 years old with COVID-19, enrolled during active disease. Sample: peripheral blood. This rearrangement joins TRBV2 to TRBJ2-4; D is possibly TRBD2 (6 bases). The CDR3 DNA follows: TGTGCCAGCAGTGAAGGAGGAGGGCTGGCCAAAAACATTCAGTACTTC. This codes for CASSEGGGLAKNIQYF.